These 17 T cell receptor beta chains originate from one sample sequenced in a study of T cells in Graves' hyperthyroidism and ophthalmopathy. There were TCR beta CDR3 regions amplified from RNA transcripts. HTBI primers drove first-round RT-PCR of the TCR CDR3. Using its own MiXCR run on the multiplex PCR reads, TCRdb lists one record per CDR3 protein. The sample shows a few hundred thousand distinct CDR3 sequences, 12% to 15% of them seen only once. The sample comprised blood. Source of these receptors: a woman aged 40 to 50 with Graves' ophthalmopathy.

The chain carries TRBV18 and TRBJ1-2, with no clear D. Deletions cut 6 bases from V and 3 bases from J, with 17 bases between. The CDR3 has 15 amino acids. Germline CDR1 and CDR2: KGHSH and LQKENI. CDR3 DNA: TGTGCCAGCTCGCGCGAATCATATGGGGACTATGGCTACACCTTC. Translation gives CASSRESYGDYGYTF.

This clonotype has at least ten counts. V gene TRBV20-1 combines with J gene TRBJ2-7; 8 positions match TRBD1. V shed 3 bases and J 2 bases; nucleotides not matched to a gene: 3. The CDR3 loop spans 13 amino acids. CDR1 and CDR2 from the germline V gene are DFQATT and SNEGSKA (reference sequence). The CDR3 protein is CSARGTGTYEQYF. In nucleotides, the CDR3 is TGCAGTGCTAGGGGGACAGGAACCTACGAGCAGTACTTC.

Comments on this clonotype: A much larger clone sits a single nucleotide away, making a read error possible. V is TRBV20-1 and J is TRBJ1-3; TRBD1 aligns across 9 bases. There are 16 residues in the CDR3. Germline CDR1 reads DFQATT; CDR2 reads SNEGSKA (reference sequence). The DNA of the CDR3 is TGCAGTGCTAGAGACGCCGGGACAGGGCTTGGACACACCATATATTTT. Its translation is CSARDAGTGLGHTIYF.

The J gene is TRBJ2-2, the V gene TRBV7-8, with 12 bases aligning to TRBD2. V dropped 5 bases and J dropped 7; count of bases not matched to a gene: 5. This CDR3 comprises 15 residues. The V gene's germline CDR1 is SGHVS and CDR2 FQNEAQ. CDR3 amino acids: CASSALAGGSGELFF. CDR3 coding DNA: TGTGCCAGCAGCGCTCTAGCGGGAGGGAGCGGGGAGCTGTTTTTT.

Here the CDR3 reads CASSPPSGRNYGYTF. DNA for the CDR3: TGTGCCAGCTCACCACCGTCAGGGAGGAACTATGGCTACACCTTC. This sequence joins TRBV18 and TRBJ1-2; tentatively, D is TRBD1 (5 bases). Trimming took 0 bases from V and 2 from J, leaving 10 bases between them. Germline CDR1 KGHSH, CDR2 LQKENI. CDR3 length equals 15 residues. The whole variable domain, remainder taken from reference TRBV18 and TRBJ1-2, is NAGVMQNPRHLVRRRGQEARLRCSPMKGHSHVYWYRQLPEEGLKFMVYLQKENIIDESGMPKERFSAEFPKEGPSILRIQQVVRGDSAAYFCASSPPSGRNYGYTFGSGTRLTVV.

Points on this clonotype: One end of the junction does not line up with germline, which may come from a read error. The gene calls are TRBV19 and TRBJ1-5, with a tentative D call TRBD1 (6 bases). The CDR3 totals 12 residues. The germline CDR1 and CDR2 sequences are LNHDA and SQIVND (reference sequence). For the CDR3, the DNA is TGTGCCAGTAGGCCCTTACAGGGCCACAAGAATTTT. It is translated as CASRPLQGHKNF.

V is TRBV6-1 and J is TRBJ1-5; D ambiguous. The germline CDR1 and CDR2 sequences are MNHNS and SASEGT. This CDR3 has 13 residues. V was clipped by 4 bases and J by 7 bases, with 11 bases between them. CDR3 sequence reads: CASSANEQQPQHF. CDR3 bases: TGTGCCAGCAGTGCAAACGAGCAACAGCCCCAGCATTTT.

The J gene is TRBJ2-2, the V gene TRBV9; TRBD2 might be the D (5 bases). The CDR3 covers 13 residues. V shed 1 base and J shed 7 bases, with 8 bases lying between them. The germline V gene has CDR1 SGDLS and CDR2 YYNGEE. As DNA, the CDR3 is TGTGCCAGCAGCGTAACTGGGAGCGGGGAGCTGTTTTTT. Residues: CASSVTGSGELFF.

V is TRBV24-1 and J is TRBJ2-1; 9 bases line up with TRBD1. This CDR3 has 17 amino acids. V dropped 1 base and J dropped 2; count of bases not matched to a gene: 5. In germline, CDR1 is KGHDR, CDR2 SFDVKD. The CDR3 nucleotides are TGTGCCACCAGTGATTTTCGGGGACAGGGCACCTACAATGAGCAGTTCTTC. It codes for CATSDFRGQGTYNEQFF.

This clonotype has a count of ten or more. The rearrangement links TRBV7-9 to TRBJ1-4; tentatively, D is TRBD1 (5 bases). Germline V gene sequence: CDR1 SEHNR, CDR2 FQNEAQ (reference sequence). The CDR3 spans 16 residues. V was pared by 5 bases and J by 5 bases, with 18 bases between. CDR3 DNA: TGTGCCAGCAGCCGCTATGAGGGGCGGGTGAATGAAAAACTGTTTTTT. This sequence encodes CASSRYEGRVNEKLFF. Supplemented by reference TRBV7-9 and TRBJ1-4, the full variable domain reads DTGVSQNPRHKITKRGQNVTFRCDPISEHNRLYWYRQTLGQGPEFLTYFQNEAQLEKSRLLSDRFSAERPKGSFSTLEIQRTEQGDSAMYLCASSRYEGRVNEKLFFGSGTQLSVL.

This clonotype was counted many times. The rearrangement links TRBV27 to TRBJ1-1, with 8 bases fitting TRBD1. This CDR3 is built from 18 residues. Germline loops: CDR1 MNHEY, CDR2 SMNVEV (reference sequence). After removal of 5 bases from V and 1 base from J, the junction contained 15 bases not matched to a gene. The CDR3 loop is CASSPLAPGQEKNTEAFF. CDR3 in DNA: TGTGCCAGCAGTCCCCTGGCTCCGGGACAGGAAAAGAACACTGAAGCTTTCTTT.

This clonotype showed up just a few times. A read error is possible here, since a much larger clone lies one base away. This chain uses TRBV12-3 or TRBV12-4 with TRBJ1-1; D unclear. Trimming took off 1 base at V and 3 bases at J, with 9 bases between the two ends. This CDR3 spans 14 amino acids. CDR3 sequence (DNA): TGTGCCAGCAGTTTAGGGGCGATGGACACTGAAGCTTTCTTT. It is translated as CASSLGAMDTEAFF.

This clonotype has just a few counts. This rearrangement joins TRBV14 to TRBJ2-2; 11 bases fit TRBD2. Germline CDR1 is SGHDN and CDR2 is FVKESK. This CDR3 region has 16 residues. The J segment lost 6 bases and the V segment lost 1 base, leaving 4 bases of the junction unmatched. In DNA, the CDR3 is TGTGCCAGCAGCCAAGGACTAGCGGGACTCTCCGGGGAGCTGTTTTTT. Residues: CASSQGLAGLSGELFF.

This clonotype was seen a few times. J is TRBJ2-5 and V is TRBV29-1, with a possible D match to TRBD1 (5 bases). Germline CDR1 SQVTM, CDR2 ANQGSEA. CDR3 length: 14 amino acids. Trimming left V 4 bases short and J 7 bases short, with 19 bases between. CDR3 sequence: CSVAYLVGVVTQYF. CDR3 nucleotides: TGCAGCGTTGCTTACTTGGTAGGGGTCGTGACCCAGTACTTC.

This clonotype has ten or more counts. V and J are TRBV28 and TRBJ1-5; D remains ambiguous. The V gene's germline CDR1 is MDHEN and CDR2 SYDVKM. V lost 5 bases to trimming and J lost 6 bases, with 11 bases between them. The CDR3 covers 13 residues. The CDR3 reads CASSQNWVQPQHF. The CDR3 DNA is TGTGCCAGCAGTCAAAACTGGGTTCAGCCCCAGCATTTT.

This clonotype was recorded many times. V and J are TRBV6-1 and TRBJ2-7; tentatively, D is TRBD1 or TRBD2 (5 bases each). V was clipped by 5 bases and J by 0 bases, with 11 bases between them. Germline CDR1 and CDR2: MNHNS and SASEGT. CDR3 length: 14 residues. CDR3 in DNA: TGTGCCAGCAGTCCCCGGGACGGCTCCTACGAGCAGTACTTC. This translates into CASSPRDGSYEQYF.

This clonotype was detected many times. The chain carries TRBV27 and TRBJ1-2; no clear D gene. Germline CDR1 is MNHEY and CDR2 is SMNVEV (reference sequence). Trimming stripped 2 bases from V and 0 bases from J, with 4 bases between. The CDR3 has 13 amino acids. The CDR3 protein is CASSLRSNYGYTF. The CDR3 nucleotides read TGTGCCAGCAGTTTAAGGTCTAACTATGGCTACACCTTC.